This T cell receptor (beta chain) is from a study of type 1 and type 2 diabetes patients. Study information: Participants included type 1 and type 2 diabetes patients plus nondiabetic controls. From PBMCs, CD4+ and CD8+ T cells were isolated by magnetic microbeads.

Germline V CDR1 and CDR2: MNHEY, SMNVEV (reference sequence). The V gene lost 8 bases and the J gene lost 9 bases, with 20 bases spanning the gap. The CDR3 extends over 15 amino acids. Genomic DNA was the PCR template. The TCR beta CDR3 region was amplified using 30 forward and 13 reverse primers. TCRdb reprocessed the multiplex PCR reads with MiXCR, giving one entry per CDR3 protein. Among under 300,000 distinct CDR3 sequences listed, 47% were seen once. A remark on this clonotype: Its target is not known.

General study points: Groups were not age- or gender-matched, which may bias interpretation.

About 10 milliliters of peripheral blood were drawn from each donor. The chain couples TRBV27 to TRBJ1-6, with D perhaps matching TRBD1 (5 bases). Sequences were obtained from peripheral blood mononuclear cells (PBMCs). The clonotype originates from a man in his late teens or twenties with type 2 diabetes. This CDR3 is CASCVGDQSISPLHF. CDR3 DNA: TGTGCCAGCTGCGTCGGGGACCAGTCGATTTCACCCCTCCACTTT.